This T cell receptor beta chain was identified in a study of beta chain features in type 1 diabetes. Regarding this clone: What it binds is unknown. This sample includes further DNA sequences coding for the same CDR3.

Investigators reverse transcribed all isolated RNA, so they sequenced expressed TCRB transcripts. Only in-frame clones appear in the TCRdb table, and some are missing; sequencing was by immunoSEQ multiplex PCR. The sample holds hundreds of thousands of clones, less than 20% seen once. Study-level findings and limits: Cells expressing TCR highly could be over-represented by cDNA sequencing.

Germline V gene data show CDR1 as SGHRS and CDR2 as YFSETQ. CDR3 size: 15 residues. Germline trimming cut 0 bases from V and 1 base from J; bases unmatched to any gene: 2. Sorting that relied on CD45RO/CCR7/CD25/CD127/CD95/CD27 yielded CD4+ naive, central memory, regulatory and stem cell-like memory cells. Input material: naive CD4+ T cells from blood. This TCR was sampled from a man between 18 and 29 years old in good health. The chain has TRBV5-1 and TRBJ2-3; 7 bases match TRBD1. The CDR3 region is CASSLGQGGTDTQYF. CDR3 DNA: TGCGCCAGCAGCTTGGGCCAGGGGGGCACAGATACGCAGTATTTT.